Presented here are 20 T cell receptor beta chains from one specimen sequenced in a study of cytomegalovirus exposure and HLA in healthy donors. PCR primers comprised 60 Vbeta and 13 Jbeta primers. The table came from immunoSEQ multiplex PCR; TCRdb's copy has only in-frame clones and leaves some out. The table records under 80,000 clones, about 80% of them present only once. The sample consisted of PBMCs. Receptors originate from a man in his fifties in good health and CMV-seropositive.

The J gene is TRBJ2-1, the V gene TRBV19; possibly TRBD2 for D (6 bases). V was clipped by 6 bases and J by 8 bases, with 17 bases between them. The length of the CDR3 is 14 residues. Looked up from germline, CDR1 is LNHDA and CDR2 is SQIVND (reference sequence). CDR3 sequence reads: CASRKSGSRYEQFF. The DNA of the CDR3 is TGTGCCAGTAGGAAAAGCGGGTCTAGGTATGAGCAGTTCTTC.

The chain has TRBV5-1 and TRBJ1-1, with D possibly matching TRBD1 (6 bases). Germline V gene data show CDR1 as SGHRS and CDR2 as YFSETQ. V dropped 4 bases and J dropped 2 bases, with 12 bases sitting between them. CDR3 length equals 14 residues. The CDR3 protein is CASSPQGGNTEAFF. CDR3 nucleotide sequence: TGCGCCAGCAGCCCACAGGGTGGTAACACTGAAGCTTTCTTT.

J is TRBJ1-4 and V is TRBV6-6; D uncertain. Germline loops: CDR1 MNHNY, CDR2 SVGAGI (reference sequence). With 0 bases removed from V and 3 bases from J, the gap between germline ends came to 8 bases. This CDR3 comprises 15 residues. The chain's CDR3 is CASSYSTGANEKLFF. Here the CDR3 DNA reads TGTGCCAGCAGTTACTCGACCGGGGCTAATGAAAAACTGTTTTTT.

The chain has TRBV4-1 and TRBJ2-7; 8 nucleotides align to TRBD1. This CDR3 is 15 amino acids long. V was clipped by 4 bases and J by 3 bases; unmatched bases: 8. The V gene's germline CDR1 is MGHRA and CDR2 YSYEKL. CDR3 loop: CASSPKDRDYYEQYF. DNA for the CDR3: TGCGCCAGCAGCCCTAAGGACAGGGATTACTACGAGCAGTACTTC.

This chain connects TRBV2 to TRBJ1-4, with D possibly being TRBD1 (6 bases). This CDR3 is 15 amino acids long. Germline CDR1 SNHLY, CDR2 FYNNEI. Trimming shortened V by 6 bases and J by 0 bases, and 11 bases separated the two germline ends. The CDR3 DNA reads TGTGCCAGCAGCCGGGACACATCAACTAATGAAAAACTGTTTTTT. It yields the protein CASSRDTSTNEKLFF.

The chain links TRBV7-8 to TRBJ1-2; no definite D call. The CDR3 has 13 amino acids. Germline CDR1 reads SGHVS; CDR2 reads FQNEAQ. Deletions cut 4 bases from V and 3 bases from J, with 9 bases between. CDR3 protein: CASSSNRDYGYTF. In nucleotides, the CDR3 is TGTGCCAGCAGCTCTAACCGGGACTATGGCTACACCTTC.

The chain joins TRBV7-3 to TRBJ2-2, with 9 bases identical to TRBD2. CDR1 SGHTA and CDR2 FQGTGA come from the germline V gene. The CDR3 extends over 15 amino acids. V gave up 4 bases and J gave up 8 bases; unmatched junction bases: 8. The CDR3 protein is CASSSRPLAGGELFF. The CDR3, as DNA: TGTGCCAGCAGCTCCCGACCCCTAGCGGGAGGGGAGCTGTTTTTT. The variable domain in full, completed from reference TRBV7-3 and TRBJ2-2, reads GAGVSQTPSNKVTEKGKYVELRCDPISGHTALYWYRQSLGQGPEFLIYFQGTGAADDSGLPNDRFFAVRPEGSVSTLKIQRTERGDSAVYLCASSSRPLAGGELFFGEGSRLTVL.

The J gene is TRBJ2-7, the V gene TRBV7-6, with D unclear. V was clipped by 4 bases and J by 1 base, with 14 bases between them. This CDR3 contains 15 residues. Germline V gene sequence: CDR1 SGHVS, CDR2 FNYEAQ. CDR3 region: CASSSTGSMSYEQYF. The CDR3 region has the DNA TGTGCCAGCAGCTCAACCGGGTCGATGTCCTACGAGCAGTACTTC.

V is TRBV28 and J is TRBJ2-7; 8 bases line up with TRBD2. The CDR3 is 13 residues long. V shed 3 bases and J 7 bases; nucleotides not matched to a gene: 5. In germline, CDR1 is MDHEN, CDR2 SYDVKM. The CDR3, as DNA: TGTGCCAGCAGTTTCGGGGGGGGGAGGGAGCAGTACTTC. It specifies CASSFGGGREQYF.

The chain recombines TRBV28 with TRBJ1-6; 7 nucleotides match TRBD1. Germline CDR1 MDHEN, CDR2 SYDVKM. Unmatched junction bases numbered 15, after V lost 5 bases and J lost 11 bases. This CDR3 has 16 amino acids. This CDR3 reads CASSQAWAGTAPPLHF. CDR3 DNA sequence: TGTGCCAGCAGTCAAGCCTGGGCCGGGACAGCACCACCCCTCCACTTT. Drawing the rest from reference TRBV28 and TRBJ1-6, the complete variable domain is DVKVTQSSRYLVKRTGEKVFLECVQDMDHENMFWYRQDPGLGLRLIYFSYDVKMKEKGDIPEGYSVSREKKERFSLILESASTNQTSMYLCASSQAWAGTAPPLHFGNGTRLTVT.

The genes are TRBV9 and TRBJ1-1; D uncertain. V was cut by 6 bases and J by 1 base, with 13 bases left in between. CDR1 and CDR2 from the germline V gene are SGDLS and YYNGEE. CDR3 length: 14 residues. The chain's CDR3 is CASNLLTPNTEAFF. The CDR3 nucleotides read TGTGCCAGCAACCTGTTAACACCGAACACTGAAGCTTTCTTT.

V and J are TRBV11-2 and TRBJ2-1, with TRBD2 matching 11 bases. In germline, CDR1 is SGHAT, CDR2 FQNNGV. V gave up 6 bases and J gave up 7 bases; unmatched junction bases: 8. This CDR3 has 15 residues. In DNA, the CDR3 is TGTGCCAGCAGAACAGCGGCTAGCGGGAGGAATGAGCAGTTCTTC. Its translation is CASRTAASGRNEQFF.

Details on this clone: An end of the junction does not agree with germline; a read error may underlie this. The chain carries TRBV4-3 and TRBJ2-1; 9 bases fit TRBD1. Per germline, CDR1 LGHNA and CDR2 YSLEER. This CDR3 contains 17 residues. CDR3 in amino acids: CDSSQTPGQGSYNEQFF. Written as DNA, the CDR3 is TGCGACAGCAGCCAAACCCCCGGACAGGGGTCCTACAATGAGCAGTTCTTC.

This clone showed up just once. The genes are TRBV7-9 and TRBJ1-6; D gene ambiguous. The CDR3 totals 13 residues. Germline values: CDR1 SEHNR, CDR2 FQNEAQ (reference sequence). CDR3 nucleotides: TGTTCCCGCAGCTTAGGTGAGATTTCACCCCTCCACTTT. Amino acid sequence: CSRSLGEISPLHF.

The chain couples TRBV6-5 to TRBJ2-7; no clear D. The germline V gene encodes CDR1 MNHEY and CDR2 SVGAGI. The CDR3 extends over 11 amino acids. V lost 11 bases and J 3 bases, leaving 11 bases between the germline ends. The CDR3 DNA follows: TGTGCCGTTCGGAGCGTCTACGAGCAGTACTTC. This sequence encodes CAVRSVYEQYF.

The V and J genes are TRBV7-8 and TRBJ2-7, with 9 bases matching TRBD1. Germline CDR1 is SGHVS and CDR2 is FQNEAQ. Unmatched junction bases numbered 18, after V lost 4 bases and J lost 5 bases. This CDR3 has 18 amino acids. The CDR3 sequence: CASSSTGGLGQGSHEQYF. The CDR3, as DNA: TGTGCCAGCAGCTCGACAGGGGGGTTGGGACAGGGTAGCCACGAGCAGTACTTC.

CDR3 region: CASSLGGGVYTEAFF. CDR3 nucleotides: TGTGCCAGCAGTCTCGGGGGGGGCGTTTACACTGAAGCTTTCTTT. The chain joins TRBV6-6 to TRBJ1-1; weak D call: TRBD1 (6 bases). Trimming removed 5 bases from V and 3 bases from J, with 16 bases in between. The CDR3 spans 15 residues. Germline values: CDR1 MNHNY, CDR2 SVGAGI (reference sequence).

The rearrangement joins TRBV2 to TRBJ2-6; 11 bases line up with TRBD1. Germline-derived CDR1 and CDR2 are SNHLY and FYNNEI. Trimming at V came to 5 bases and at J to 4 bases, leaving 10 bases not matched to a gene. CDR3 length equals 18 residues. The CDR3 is CASSPGQGAHSGANVLTF. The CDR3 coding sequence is TGTGCCAGCAGTCCCGGACAGGGGGCGCATTCGGGGGCCAACGTCCTGACTTTC.

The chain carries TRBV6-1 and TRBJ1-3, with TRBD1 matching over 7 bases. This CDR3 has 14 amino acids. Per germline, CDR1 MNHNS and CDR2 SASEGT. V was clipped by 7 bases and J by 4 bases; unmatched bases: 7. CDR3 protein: CASTLGGTGNTIYF. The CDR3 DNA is TGTGCCAGCACCTTAGGGGGCACGGGAAACACCATATATTTT.

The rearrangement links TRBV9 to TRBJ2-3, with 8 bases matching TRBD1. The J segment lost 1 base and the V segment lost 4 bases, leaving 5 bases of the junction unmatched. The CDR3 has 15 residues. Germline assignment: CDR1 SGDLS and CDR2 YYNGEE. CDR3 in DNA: TGTGCCAGCAGCTTCTTGACAGGGGGCACAGATACGCAGTATTTT. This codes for CASSFLTGGTDTQYF.